The 11 T cell receptor beta chains presented below share a single source sample, sequenced in a study of T cells in Graves' hyperthyroidism and ophthalmopathy. RNA transcripts provided the source from which TCR beta CDR3 regions were amplified. First-round RT-PCR of the TCR CDR3 relied on the HTBI primer set. TCRdb reprocessed the multiplex PCR reads with MiXCR, giving one entry per CDR3 protein. Of just over 550,000 distinct CDR3 sequences listed, 35% to 55% are singletons. Sequences were obtained from peripheral blood or thyroid tissue (not recorded which). Receptors originate from a woman aged 18-29 years with Graves' hyperthyroidism.

This clonotype was seen a few times. This sequence joins TRBV20-1 and TRBJ1-1; 8 bases are a match to TRBD1. CDR3 size: 13 residues. Germline V gives CDR1 DFQATT, CDR2 SNEGSKA (reference sequence). The V segment lost 6 bases and the J segment 5 bases; nucleotides outside the gene matches: 8. The CDR3 coding sequence is TGCAGTGCAGCGGACAGGGAATGGACTGAAGCTTTCTTT. Translation: CSAADREWTEAFF.

This clonotype is a singleton in its sample. This chain joins TRBV7-6 and TRBJ1-2; 7 bases match TRBD1. Trimming removed 5 bases from V and 8 bases from J; junction bases left unmatched: 11. The CDR3 covers 14 residues. Germline CDR1 SGHVS, CDR2 FNYEAQ. This chain's CDR3 is CASSEGQTRWGYTF. For the CDR3, the DNA is TGTGCCAGCAGCGAGGGACAGACCAGATGGGGCTACACCTTC.

The V gene is TRBV12-3 or TRBV12-4, the J gene TRBJ1-6, with D possibly TRBD1 on 5 matching bases. CDR3 length equals 15 residues. V lost 6 bases and J lost 7, with 16 bases in between. The CDR3 here is CASRAYGDSNSPLHF. The CDR3 DNA reads TGTGCCAGCAGGGCTTATGGGGACTCCAATTCACCCCTCCACTTT.

This clonotype was observed a few times. The gene calls are TRBV19 and TRBJ1-1; TRBD1 is a possible D gene (5 bases). This CDR3 contains 14 residues. V was trimmed by 6 bases and J by 1 base, leaving 12 bases between them. Germline assignment: CDR1 LNHDA and CDR2 SQIVND (reference sequence). The CDR3 reads CASRYQDTNTEAFF. Here the CDR3 DNA reads TGTGCCAGTAGGTACCAGGACACGAACACTGAAGCTTTCTTT.

Details on this clonotype: Because the CDR3 is missing its conserved closing phenylalanine or tryptophan, this is likely a read error. The chain uses TRBV7-3 and TRBJ1-1; 8 nucleotides match TRBD1. The CDR3 length is 14 residues. Germline V gives CDR1 SGHTA, CDR2 FQGTGA. V lost 2 bases to trimming and J lost 4 bases; unmatched junction nucleotides: 3. The DNA of the CDR3 is TGTGCCAGCAGCTTACAGGACAGGGCCACTGAAGCTTTCTCT. This codes for CASSLQDRATEAFS.

This clonotype was detected only a few times. The chain couples TRBV7-2 to TRBJ2-5; D is unclear. The CDR3 totals 14 residues. The germline V gene encodes CDR1 SGHTA and CDR2 FQGNSA. V lost 8 bases and J 2 bases, leaving 15 bases between the germline ends. The CDR3 DNA is TGTGCCAGCGTCTTGACCCTTGGACAAGAGACCCAGTACTTC. It yields the protein CASVLTLGQETQYF.

This clonotype has more than one count but fewer than ten. This chain uses TRBV19 with TRBJ2-7; 8 bases map to TRBD2. V was clipped by 3 bases and J by 2 bases; unmatched bases: 15. Germline CDR1 reads LNHDA; CDR2 reads SQIVND (reference sequence). The CDR3 runs 18 residues. The DNA for the CDR3 is TGTGCCAGTAGTATGCGTAGCGGGGCGGGAGAGAGGACCTACGAGCAGTACTTC. It specifies CASSMRSGAGERTYEQYF.

J is TRBJ2-2 and V is TRBV7-8; perhaps TRBD2 as D (6 bases). CDR3 length equals 14 residues. The V end was cut by 6 bases, the J end by 2 bases, with 10 bases between. CDR1 SGHVS and CDR2 FQNEAQ come from the germline V gene. The CDR3 loop is CASSSSANTGELFF. The CDR3 DNA sequence: TGTGCCAGCAGTTCTAGCGCTAACACCGGGGAGCTGTTTTTT.

The table lists this clonotype with a few counts. This chain links TRBV9 with TRBJ2-7, with D perhaps matching TRBD1 (5 bases). V shed 7 bases and J shed 2 bases, with 16 bases lying between them. This CDR3 is built from 14 residues. The germline V gene has CDR1 SGDLS and CDR2 YYNGEE. CDR3 sequence (DNA): TGTGCCAGCCGTACCCAGGGAAAAACCTACGAGCAGTACTTC. Translating gives CASRTQGKTYEQYF.

V and J are TRBV29-1 and TRBJ1-1; possibly TRBD1 for D (6 bases). Germline CDR1 reads SQVTM; CDR2 reads ANQGSEA. CDR3 size: 12 residues. With 4 bases removed from V and 11 bases from J, the gap between germline ends came to 17 bases. The CDR3 region has the DNA TGCAGCGTTGCCTCAGGGGTATCTGGGGCTTTCTTT. Amino acids: CSVASGVSGAFF.

In regard to this clonotype: A junction boundary mismatches the germline segment, possibly from a read error. The chain employs TRBV29-1 and TRBJ2-5, with TRBD1 matching over 7 bases. This CDR3 region has 11 residues. CDR1 SQVTM and CDR2 ANQGSEA come from the germline V gene. This CDR3 is CSPRGQETRYF. The CDR3 DNA reads TGCAGCCCGAGGGGGCAAGAGACCCGGTACTTC.